The rows below give T cell receptor beta chains drawn from one sample of a study of CD8+CD57+ T cells in acquired aplastic anemia. TCRdb reprocessed the reads via MiXCR and lists one record per CDR3 protein. Among about 160,000 distinct CDR3 sequences listed, approximately 40% were seen once. Sequenced: sorted CD4+, CD8+, or CD8+CD57+ T cells (not recorded which) from PBMCs. The receptors stem from a human donor in good health. Both conserved end residues are part of each CDR3. The D gene is left open where the match is weak. The size entry is marked missing in some rows and otherwise reads once, few, many or a size class.

D gene,clone size,J gene,V gene,CDR3 protein,CDR3 DNA
TRBD2,.,TRBJ2-1,TRBV10-3,CATSPEGGALEQFF,TGTGCCACCTCCCCGGAGGGAGGGGCCCTTGAGCAGTTCTTC
TRBD1,many,TRBJ1-6,TRBV20-1,CSAKQNQGQGAYSPLHF,TGCAGTGCTAAACAAAATCAGGGACAGGGGGCGTATTCACCCCTCCACTTT
TRBD2,many,TRBJ2-5,TRBV20-1,CSASDTGGGETQYF,TGCAGTGCTAGTGACACGGGCGGGGGGGAGACCCAGTACTTC
.,many,TRBJ1-1,TRBV20-1,CSARDRRGNTEAFF,TGCAGTGCTAGAGATCGACGGGGGAACACTGAAGCTTTCTTT
.,few,TRBJ1-5,TRBV28,CASSPLAQPQHF,TGTGCCAGCAGTCCGTTGGCTCAGCCCCAGCATTTT
TRBD1,few,TRBJ1-5,TRBV20-1,CSASQDRGNQPQHF,TGCAGTGCTAGTCAAGACAGGGGCAATCAGCCCCAGCATTTT
.,.,TRBJ1-6,TRBV19,CASSIRRRDNSPLHF,TGTGCCAGTAGTATAAGGCGGCGGGACAATTCACCCCTCCACTTT
TRBD1,.,TRBJ1-6,TRBV19,CASSIGQGSVPLHF,TGTGCCAGTAGTATTGGACAGGGGTCGGTACCCCTCCACTTT
.,.,TRBJ2-2,TRBV11-2,CASSLNRGREGTGELFF,TGTGCCAGCAGCTTAAATAGGGGCAGGGAAGGCACCGGGGAGCTGTTTTTT
TRBD2,.,TRBJ2-1,TRBV19,CASSISGGEYEQFF,TGTGCCAGTAGTATAAGCGGGGGGGAGTATGAGCAGTTCTTC
.,.,TRBJ1-2,TRBV2,CASSGTTNYGYTF,TGTGCCAGCAGTGGCACCACTAACTATGGCTACACCTTC
.,.,TRBJ2-1,TRBV14,CASSLERDSSYNGQFF,TGTGCCAGCAGCCTGGAGCGGGACAGCTCCTACAATGGGCAGTTCTTC
.,.,TRBJ2-6,TRBV20-1,CSARQAGRLSGANVLTF,TGCAGTGCTAGACAGGCGGGACGACTCTCTGGGGCCAACGTCCTGACTTTC
TRBD1,.,TRBJ2-7,TRBV11-2,CASSPGDSPYEQYF,TGTGCCAGCAGCCCAGGGGACAGCCCCTACGAGCAGTACTTC
TRBD2,.,TRBJ2-7,TRBV11-2,CASSTRLWASGVYEQYF,TGTGCCAGCAGCACGCGGCTGTGGGCTAGCGGGGTGTACGAGCAGTACTTC
.,many,TRBJ1-1,TRBV11-2,CASSLEGRTNTEAFF,TGTGCCAGCAGCTTAGAGGGACGGACGAACACTGAAGCTTTCTTT
.,.,TRBJ1-2,TRBV7-9,CATPMRDGYTF,TGTGCCACCCCGATGAGAGATGGCTACACCTTC
TRBD2,.,TRBJ2-3,TRBV19,CASSSGLAIDTQYF,TGTGCCAGTAGTTCGGGACTAGCAATAGATACGCAGTATTTT
TRBD1,many,TRBJ1-4,TRBV7-6,CASSSTGTVNEKLFF,TGTGCCAGCAGCTCAACCGGGACAGTTAATGAAAAACTGTTTTTT
.,once,TRBJ1-2,TRBV2,CASSGDIGYTF,TGTGCCAGCAGTGGAGATATTGGCTACACCTTC
.,many,TRBJ1-3,TRBV12-3/TRBV12-4,CASRDRTDRNTIYF,TGTGCCAGCAGGGACCGGACAGACAGAAACACCATATATTTT
.,many,TRBJ1-5,TRBV20-1,CSARVPTGQNQPQHF,TGCAGTGCTAGAGTCCCAACAGGGCAAAATCAGCCCCAGCATTTT
TRBD2,many,TRBJ2-5,TRBV6-2/TRBV6-3,CASSSQRGAQETQYF,TGTGCCAGCAGTTCGCAGCGGGGGGCACAAGAGACCCAGTACTTC
.,.,TRBJ2-1,TRBV7-6,CASKLGVNNEQFF,TGTGCCAGCAAGCTGGGTGTTAACAATGAGCAGTTCTTC
TRBD1,many,TRBJ2-1,TRBV7-8,CASSPGQGVYNEQFF,TGTGCCAGTTCCCCGGGACAGGGGGTGTACAATGAGCAGTTCTTC
TRBD2,many,TRBJ2-2,TRBV11-1,CASSYLLATTNTGELFF,TGTGCCAGCAGCTACCTACTAGCGACCACGAACACCGGGGAGCTGTTTTTT
.,.,TRBJ2-1,TRBV15,CATSRDRDFSSYNEQFF,TGTGCCACCAGCAGAGATCGGGACTTCAGCTCCTACAATGAGCAGTTCTTC
.,.,TRBJ2-1,TRBV6-1,CASSRAGSYNEQFF,TGTGCCAGCAGCCGAGCGGGTTCCTACAATGAGCAGTTCTTC
.,many,TRBJ2-7,TRBV29-1,CSVEVGLVDEQYF,TGCAGCGTGGAGGTAGGGCTTGTCGACGAGCAGTACTTC